Below, 17 T cell receptor beta chains from the same sample are listed, as sequenced in a study of T cell repertoires in cytomegalovirus infection. These receptors have no known antigen. MiXCR, run by TCRdb on the reads, gives a single entry per CDR3 protein. The sample includes more than 300,000 distinct CDR3 sequences, nearly 35% seen only once; the top ten take 13%. The sequencing here drew on cultured PBMCs, taken from culture after CMV antigen stimulation. These receptor sequences come from a human donor in good health (CMV status not recorded). Some clones in this sample may be carry-over from other donors' samples.

This clonotype turned up a few times. The chain joins TRBV5-4 to TRBJ2-7; 7 nucleotides align to TRBD1. V lost 3 bases and J lost 0; bases outside the gene matches: 3. Germline V gene lookup returns CDR1 SGHNT and CDR2 YYREEE (reference sequence). CDR3 length: 14 residues. The chain's CDR3 is CASSSRDSSYEQYV. The CDR3 DNA reads as TGTGCCAGCAGCTCACGGGACAGCTCCTACGAGCAGTACGTC.

The rearrangement joins TRBV6-8 to TRBJ1-6, with D unresolved. V dropped 6 bases and J dropped 6 bases, with 9 bases sitting between them. The CDR3 totals 13 residues. The germline CDR1 and CDR2 sequences are MNHGY and SAAAGT. This CDR3 is CASSPGVNSPLHF. The CDR3 coding sequence is TGTGCCAGCAGCCCAGGAGTTAATTCACCCCTCCACTTT.

This clonotype was recorded once. The chain employs TRBV19 and TRBJ2-1; weak D call: TRBD1 (6 bases). The CDR3 totals 14 residues. V lost 7 bases, J lost 2 bases, and 12 bases lay in between. Germline-derived CDR1 and CDR2 are LNHDA and SQIVND (reference sequence). CDR3 sequence reads: CASKSPGAYNEQFF. DNA of the CDR3: TGTGCCAGTAAGAGCCCAGGGGCCTACAATGAGCAGTTCTTC. The full variable domain, rest sourced from reference TRBV19 and TRBJ2-1, is DGGITQSPKYLFRKEGQNVTLSCEQNLNHDAMYWYRQDPGQGLRLIYYSQIVNDFQKGDIAEGYSVSREKKESFPLTVTSAQKNPTAFYLCASKSPGAYNEQFFGPGTRLTVL.

A few counts support this clonotype. The chain couples TRBV12-3 or TRBV12-4 to TRBJ2-1, with 7 bases aligning to TRBD2. The CDR3 extends over 14 amino acids. The trim removed 5 bases at V and 7 bases at J, leaving 8 bases unmatched. CDR3 DNA sequence: TGTGCCAGCAGTCCGACTAGCTCCCAGAATGAGCAGTTCTTC. Encoded protein: CASSPTSSQNEQFF.

This clonotype was recorded a few times. The V and J genes are TRBV7-6 and TRBJ2-2; D is perhaps TRBD1 or TRBD2 (5 bases each). V was pared by 5 bases and J by 5 bases, with 12 bases between. The CDR3 length is 14 residues. Per the germline V gene, CDR1 is SGHVS and CDR2 is FNYEAQ. CDR3 in DNA: TGTGCCAGCAGCCACCCCGGGGCAACCGGGGAGCTGTTTTTT. It codes for CASSHPGATGELFF.

The rearrangement uses TRBV19 and TRBJ1-4; D not resolved. V was shortened by 1 base and J by 3 bases, with 3 bases between the two germline ends. The germline gives CDR1 LNHDA, CDR2 SQIVND (reference sequence). The CDR3 is 13 amino acids. In DNA form, the CDR3 reads TGTGCCAGTAGTATAGCCGCTAATGAAAAACTGTTTTTT. It yields the protein CASSIAANEKLFF.

The V and J genes are TRBV7-2 and TRBJ2-3; D is unclear. CDR1 SGHTA and CDR2 FQGNSA come from the germline V gene. CDR3 size: 12 residues. The V end lost 4 bases, the J end lost 5 bases, and 7 bases lay between the germline ends. For the CDR3, the DNA is TGTGCCAGCAGCTCCGGAAGAGATACGCAGTATTTT. Protein product: CASSSGRDTQYF. The full variable domain, in which reference TRBV7-2 and TRBJ2-3 provide the parts outside the CDR3, is GAGVSQSPSNKVTEKGKDVELRCDPISGHTALYWYRQSLGQGLEFLIYFQGNSAPDKSGLPSDRFSAERTGGSVSTLTIQRTQQEDSAVYLCASSSGRDTQYFGPGTRLTVL.

This clonotype occurred many times. The V call is TRBV5-4, the J call TRBJ1-1; 8 bases line up with TRBD1. The J segment lost 5 bases and the V segment lost 6 bases, leaving 6 bases of the junction unmatched. The CDR3 length is 13 residues. From germline, CDR1 is SGHNT and CDR2 YYREEE (reference sequence). For the CDR3, the DNA is TGTGCCAGCAAGGGACAGGAGGGGACTGAAGCTTTCTTT. Amino acid sequence: CASKGQEGTEAFF. The variable domain in full, completed from reference TRBV5-4 and TRBJ1-1, reads ETGVTQSPTHLIKTRGQQVTLRCSSQSGHNTVSWYQQALGQGPQFIFQYYREEENGRGNFPPRFSGLQFPNYSSELNVNALELDDSALYLCASKGQEGTEAFFGQGTRLTVV.

This clonotype was detected ten times or more. The chain recombines TRBV7-2 with TRBJ2-7; 9 nucleotides agree with TRBD2. The CDR3 runs 14 residues. Germline trimming cut 5 bases from V and 5 bases from J; bases unmatched to any gene: 7. The germline V gene has CDR1 SGHTA and CDR2 FQGNSA. DNA for the CDR3: TGTGCCAGCAGCGCGGGACTAGCTGGTAACGAGCAGTACTTC. This translates into CASSAGLAGNEQYF. Based on the CDR3 plus reference TRBV7-2 and TRBJ2-7, the full variable domain is GAGVSQSPSNKVTEKGKDVELRCDPISGHTALYWYRQSLGQGLEFLIYFQGNSAPDKSGLPSDRFSAERTGGSVSTLTIQRTQQEDSAVYLCASSAGLAGNEQYFGPGTRLTVT.

The genes are TRBV7-9 and TRBJ2-1; TRBD1 is a possible D gene (6 bases). This CDR3 contains 14 residues. Germline CDR1 reads SEHNR; CDR2 reads FQNEAQ (reference sequence). V was pared by 2 bases and J by 2 bases, with 7 bases between. This CDR3 is CASSLRTAYNEQFF. In nucleotides, the CDR3 is TGTGCCAGCAGCTTAAGGACAGCCTACAATGAGCAGTTCTTC.

This clonotype was counted a few times. CDR3 DNA sequence: TGCGCCAGCAGCTTGGTGGAGACCCAGTACTTC. Translating it yields CASSLVETQYF. The V gene is TRBV5-1, the J gene TRBJ2-5, with no clear D. V gave up 0 bases and J gave up 5 bases, with 2 bases separating them. CDR3 length equals 11 residues. CDR1 is SGHRS, CDR2 YFSETQ, per germline.

The chain carries TRBV5-6 and TRBJ2-6; D is possibly TRBD1 (5 bases). Germline CDR1 SGHDT, CDR2 YYEEEE. Trimming removed 4 bases at V and 0 bases at J, with 11 bases between. The CDR3 runs 16 residues. The CDR3: CASSRTGDSGANVLTF. CDR3 sequence (DNA): TGTGCCAGCAGCAGAACAGGAGACTCTGGGGCCAACGTCCTGACTTTC.

Details on this clonotype: A junction boundary mismatches the germline segment, possibly from a read error. This chain connects TRBV7-6 to TRBJ1-3; D remains ambiguous. The length of the CDR3 is 14 residues. Germline assignment: CDR1 SGHVS and CDR2 FNYEAQ. CDR3 protein: CTSSSRDSGNTIYF. For the CDR3, the DNA is TGTACCAGCAGCTCCCGGGACTCTGGAAACACCATATATTTT.

V usage is TRBV7-9 and J usage is TRBJ1-4; tentative D call: TRBD1 (5 bases). The germline V gene encodes CDR1 SEHNR and CDR2 FQNEAQ (reference sequence). V was pared by 4 bases and J by 3 bases, with 15 bases between. The CDR3 loop spans 16 amino acids. The CDR3 region has the DNA TGTGCCAGCAGCTCGAGGGAGGGGACGGCTAATGAAAAACTGTTTTTT. This codes for CASSSREGTANEKLFF.

This sequence joins TRBV29-1 and TRBJ1-1; the D is unclear. The germline V and J ends were trimmed by 7 bases and 5 bases, with 8 bases remaining between them. Germline lookup yields CDR1 SQVTM and CDR2 ANQGSEA. The CDR3 is 10 residues long. The CDR3 sequence is CSGVRTEAFF. CDR3 DNA: TGCAGCGGCGTGAGGACTGAAGCTTTCTTT. The variable domain in full, with the rest retrieved from reference TRBV29-1 and TRBJ1-1, is SAVISQKPSRDICQRGTSLTIQCQVDSQVTMMFWYRQQPGQSLTLIATANQGSEATYESGFVIDKFPISRPNLTFSTLTVSNMSPEDSSIYLCSGVRTEAFFGQGTRLTVV.

This clonotype was seen more than once but under ten times. The rearrangement joins TRBV6-1 to TRBJ1-2, with D unresolved. The V end was cut by 3 bases, the J end by 7 bases, with 3 bases between. CDR3 length: 10 residues. Germline V gene sequence: CDR1 MNHNS, CDR2 SASEGT. This chain's CDR3 is CASSDIGYTF. In DNA form, the CDR3 reads TGTGCCAGCAGTGACATTGGCTACACCTTC.

The CDR3 sequence: CASTPRGRLRTDTQYF. CDR3 bases: TGTGCCAGCACCCCAAGAGGGAGACTTCGCACAGATACGCAGTATTTT. This chain joins TRBV6-1 and TRBJ2-3, with D possibly matching TRBD2 (5 bases). CDR3 size: 16 residues. Germline loops: CDR1 MNHNS, CDR2 SASEGT. V lost 7 bases and J lost 1, with 18 bases in between.